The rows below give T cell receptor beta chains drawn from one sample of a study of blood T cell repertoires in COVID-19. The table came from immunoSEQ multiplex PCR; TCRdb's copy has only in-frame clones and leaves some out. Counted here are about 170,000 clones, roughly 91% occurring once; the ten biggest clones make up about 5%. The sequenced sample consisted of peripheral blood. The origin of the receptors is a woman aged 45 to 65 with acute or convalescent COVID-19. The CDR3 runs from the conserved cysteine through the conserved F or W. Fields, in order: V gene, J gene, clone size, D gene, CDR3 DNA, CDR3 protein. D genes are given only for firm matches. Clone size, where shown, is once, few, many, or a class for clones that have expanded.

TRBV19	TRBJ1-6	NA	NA	TGTGCCAGTAGTACCACCTGGAGAGGGCATAGTTCACCCCTCCACTTT	CASSTTWRGHSSPLHF
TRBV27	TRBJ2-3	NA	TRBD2	TGTGCCAGCAGTTTGGGGACTAGCGGGAGGGATACGCAGTATTTT	CASSLGTSGRDTQYF
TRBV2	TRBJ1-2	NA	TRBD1	TGTGCCAGCAGTGAAATCCAGGGGGCTAAAGGCTACACCTTC	CASSEIQGAKGYTF
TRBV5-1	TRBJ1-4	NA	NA	TGCGCCAGCAGCTTATCAGGATTTAATGAAAAACTGTTTTTT	CASSLSGFNEKLFF
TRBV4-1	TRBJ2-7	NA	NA	TGCGCCAGCAGCCAAGTTGGTGTCAGTACCTCCTACGAGCAGTACTTC	CASSQVGVSTSYEQYF
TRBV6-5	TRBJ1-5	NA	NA	TGTGCCAGCAGGGACAGTCCTAATAGCAATCAGCCCCAGCATTTT	CASRDSPNSNQPQHF
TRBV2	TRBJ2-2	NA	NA	TGTGCCAGCAGTGAACAGGGGGGTTACACCGGGGAGCTGTTTTTT	CASSEQGGYTGELFF
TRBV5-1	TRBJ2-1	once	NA	TGCGCCAGCAGCTTGGGAGGGACTCACTCCTACAATGAGCAGTTCTTC	CASSLGGTHSYNEQFF
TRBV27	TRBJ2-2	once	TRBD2	TGTGCCAGCAGACCGGGACTAGCTACCACCGGGGAGCTGTTTTTT	CASRPGLATTGELFF
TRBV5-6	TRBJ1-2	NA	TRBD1	TGTGCCAGCACCTCAGGGACAGTTAGATCCTTC	CASTSGTVRSF
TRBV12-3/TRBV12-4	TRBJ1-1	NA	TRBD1	TGTGCCAGCAGCGCGACAGGGAGCACTGAAGCTTTCTTT	CASSATGSTEAFF
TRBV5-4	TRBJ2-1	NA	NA	TGTGCCAGCAGCCTCGGACTCCCGAATGAGCAGTTCTTC	CASSLGLPNEQFF
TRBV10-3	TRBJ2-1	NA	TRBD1	TGTGCCATCAGCCCCGGGACAGGGCTTAGGAATGAGCAGTTCTTC	CAISPGTGLRNEQFF
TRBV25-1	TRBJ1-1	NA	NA	TGTGCCACCAAAACGGTCGTAACTGAAGCTTTCTTT	CATKTVVTEAFF
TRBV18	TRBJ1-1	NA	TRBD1	TGTGCCAGCTCACCAGACAGAGGGGGCGTTACTGAAGCTTTCTTT	CASSPDRGGVTEAFF
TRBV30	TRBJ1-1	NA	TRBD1	TGTGCCTGGAGTGGACAGGGTGGCGAAGCTTTCTTT	CAWSGQGGEAFF
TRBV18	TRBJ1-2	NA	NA	TGTGCCAGCTCACTCCGGGAGATTAAGAATGGCTACACCTTC	CASSLREIKNGYTF
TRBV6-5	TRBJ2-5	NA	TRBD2	TGTGCCAGCAGTATAGCGGGGGAAGAGACCCAGTACTTC	CASSIAGEETQYF
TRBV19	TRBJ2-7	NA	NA	TGTGCCAGTAGTAACCGGGACTACGAGCAGTACTTC	CASSNRDYEQYF
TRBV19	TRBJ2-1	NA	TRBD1	TGTGCCAGTAGTCCCCTCCTACAGGGGAATAATGAGCAGTTCTTC	CASSPLLQGNNEQFF
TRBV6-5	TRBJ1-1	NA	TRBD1	TGTGCCAGCAGTTACGCGGACAGGGGTAGCACTGAAGCTTTCTTT	CASSYADRGSTEAFF
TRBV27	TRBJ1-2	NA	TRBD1	TGTGCCAGCAGTTTGTCCGGGACAGTGAACTATGGCTACACCTTC	CASSLSGTVNYGYTF
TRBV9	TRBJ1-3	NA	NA	TGTGCCAGCAGCTCACTAGGGCTTGGCTCTGGAAACACCATATATTTT	CASSSLGLGSGNTIYF
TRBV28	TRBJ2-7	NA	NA	TGTGCCAGCAGTTTAGGGCACACCTACGAGCAGTACTTC	CASSLGHTYEQYF
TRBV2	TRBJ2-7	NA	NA	TGTGCCAGCAGTGGACAGGTCGGCGAGCAGTACTTC	CASSGQVGEQYF
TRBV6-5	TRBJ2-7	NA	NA	TGTGCCAGCAGCCCGGGGGGCCCTTACGAGCAGTACTTC	CASSPGGPYEQYF
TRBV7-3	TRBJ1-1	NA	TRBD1	TGTGCCAGCAGCTTAAGCCCAGCACAGGGGGAAGCTTTCTTT	CASSLSPAQGEAFF
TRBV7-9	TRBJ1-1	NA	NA	TGTGCCAGCAGCCAAAAGGTCGGGACAGAAGCTTTCTTT	CASSQKVGTEAFF
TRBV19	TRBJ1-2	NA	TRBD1	TGTGCCAGTAGGGGGGACAGGCTGGGCTACACCTTC	CASRGDRLGYTF
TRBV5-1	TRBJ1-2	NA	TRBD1	TGCGCCAGCAGCCCTGGGACAGAAACCTTGTATGGCTACACCTTC	CASSPGTETLYGYTF
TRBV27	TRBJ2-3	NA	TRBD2	TGTGCCAGCAGTTTCGTGGGAGGGCCGATAGATACGCAGTATTTT	CASSFVGGPIDTQYF
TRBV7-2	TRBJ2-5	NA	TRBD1	TGTGCCAGCAGCACTCAGCGGACAGGGGAGGCGGAGACCCAGTACTTC	CASSTQRTGEAETQYF
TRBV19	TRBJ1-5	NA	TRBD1	TGTGCCAGTAGTATCGGACAGGGACCTAATCAGCCCCAGCATTTT	CASSIGQGPNQPQHF
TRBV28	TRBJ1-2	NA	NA	TGTGCCAGCAGCTGGGAGGGCTATGGCTACACCTTC	CASSWEGYGYTF
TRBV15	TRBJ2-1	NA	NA	TGTGCCACCAGCCCAAGGCACCGTTACAGGGTTAGGAGTGAGCAGTTCTTC	CATSPRHRYRVRSEQFF
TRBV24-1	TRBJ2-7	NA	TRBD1	TGTGCCACCAGTGATTCCGGGACAGTCGCCGAGCAGTACTTC	CATSDSGTVAEQYF
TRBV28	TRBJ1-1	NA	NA	TGTGCCAGCGTAGTAGGGGTGGGGACTGAAGCTTTCTTT	CASVVGVGTEAFF
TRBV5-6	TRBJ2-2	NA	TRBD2	TGTGCCAGCAGCCGAGGGCTAGCGGGGTACACCGGGGAGCTGTTTTTT	CASSRGLAGYTGELFF
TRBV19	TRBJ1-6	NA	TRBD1	TGTGCCAGTAGTGTCGGACAGGGGATGGATTCACCCCTCCACTTT	CASSVGQGMDSPLHF
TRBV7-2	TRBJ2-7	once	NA	TGTGCCAGCAGCCCCGACGGGGTCTACGAGCAGTACTTC	CASSPDGVYEQYF
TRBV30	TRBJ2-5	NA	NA	TGTGCCTGGAGTGTCATTATTGGAGCGGGAGAGACCCAGTACTTC	CAWSVIIGAGETQYF
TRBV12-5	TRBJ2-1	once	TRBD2	TGTGCTAGTGGTAAGAGCGGGAGCTATGAGCAGTTCTTC	CASGKSGSYEQFF
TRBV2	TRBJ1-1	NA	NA	TGTGCCAGCAGTGTACTGGGCCCAAACACTGAAGCTTTCTTT	CASSVLGPNTEAFF
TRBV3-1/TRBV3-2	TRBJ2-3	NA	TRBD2	TGTGCCAGCAGCCTCTCCCTAGCGGGAGTGGGGACGCAGTATTTT	CASSLSLAGVGTQYF
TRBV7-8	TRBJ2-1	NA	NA	TGTGCCAGCAGCTCCCAGCAGCGTACCAATGAGCAGTTCTTC	CASSSQQRTNEQFF
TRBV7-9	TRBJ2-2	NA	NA	TGTGCCAGCATGGAGGGGATAGGCACCGGGGAGCTGTTTTTT	CASMEGIGTGELFF
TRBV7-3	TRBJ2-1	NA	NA	TGTGCCAGCAGCTCGATACAGGGCAATGAGCAGTTCTTC	CASSSIQGNEQFF
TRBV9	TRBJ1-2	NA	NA	TGTGCCAGCAGCGTAGCCCCTACAACAGGAGACTATGGCTACACCTTC	CASSVAPTTGDYGYTF
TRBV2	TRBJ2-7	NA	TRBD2	TGTGCCAGCAGTCTTGTTCTCAGCGGACGGGGGGCCTACGAGCAGTACTTC	CASSLVLSGRGAYEQYF